This entry features one TCR beta chain sequence. Its specificity is not known. This sample was taken from a study of cytomegalovirus exposure and HLA in healthy donors. Study-wide results and caveats: For most TCR beta V segments, an earlier analysis put the productive rate at about 90% or about 30% of the time.

In the PCR, 60 Vbeta and 13 Jbeta primers were used. Measured with immunoSEQ multiplex PCR; TCRdb has only the in-frame clones, and not every one. The repertoire holds over 55,000 clones, with over 75% as singletons. The germline gives CDR1 MDHEN, CDR2 SYDVKM. V was clipped by 9 bases and J by 5 bases, with 19 bases between them. The CDR3 is 14 amino acids. Material for sequencing was PBMCs. The source of this sequence is a woman aged 25 to 39 in good health and CMV-seropositive. The chain carries TRBV28 and TRBJ1-2; D is perhaps TRBD1 (5 bases). The CDR3 nucleotides are TGTGCCAGTGAAGAGGTTGGCGGGGGTTATGGCTACACCTTC. Amino acid sequence: CASEEVGGGYGYTF.